Listed below are T cell receptor beta chains from one sample, sequenced in a study of blood T cell repertoires in COVID-19. Profiled with immunoSEQ multiplex PCR; TCRdb holds only in-frame clones, not every one. Of about 48,000 clones detected, approximately 85% appear once; the ten largest clones hold 15% to 17%. The sample comprised peripheral blood. Every receptor here comes from a human donor in a cohort sampled during active COVID-19. The donor label of this sample is uncertain. The CDR3 runs from the conserved cysteine through the conserved F or W. The order of the fields is clone size, D gene, J gene, V gene, CDR3 protein, CDR3 DNA. D genes are given only for firm matches. Rows give clone size only sometimes, using once, few, many, or a class for an expanded clone.

clone_size: -; d_call: TRBD1; j_call: TRBJ1-6; v_call: TRBV18; cdr3_aa: CASSPDRVGNSPLHF; cdr3_nt: TGTGCCAGCTCACCTGACAGGGTTGGTAATTCACCCCTCCACTTT
clone_size: -; d_call: -; j_call: TRBJ2-7; v_call: TRBV5-1; cdr3_aa: CASSLSGAYEQYF; cdr3_nt: TGCGCCAGCAGCTTATCGGGAGCCTACGAGCAGTACTTC
clone_size: few; d_call: -; j_call: TRBJ2-7; v_call: TRBV5-1; cdr3_aa: CASSLRQGTSSEQYF; cdr3_nt: TGCGCCAGCAGCTTGAGGCAGGGGACGTCGTCCGAGCAGTACTTC
clone_size: -; d_call: TRBD2; j_call: TRBJ2-5; v_call: TRBV10-3; cdr3_aa: CAISESKRGGSETQYF; cdr3_nt: TGTGCCATCAGTGAGTCGAAGCGGGGGGGCTCAGAGACCCAGTACTTC
clone_size: -; d_call: TRBD2; j_call: TRBJ2-2; v_call: TRBV3-1/TRBV3-2; cdr3_aa: CASSQRLAGVGGGELFF; cdr3_nt: TGTGCCAGCAGCCAACGGCTAGCGGGGGTTGGTGGCGGGGAGCTGTTTTTT
clone_size: -; d_call: TRBD2; j_call: TRBJ2-7; v_call: TRBV28; cdr3_aa: CASSSLGTSGGTYEQYF; cdr3_nt: TGTGCCAGCAGTTCACTAGGGACTAGCGGGGGGACCTACGAGCAGTACTTC
clone_size: -; d_call: TRBD1; j_call: TRBJ2-4; v_call: TRBV11-2; cdr3_aa: CASSSRTGGVAKNIQYF; cdr3_nt: TGTGCCAGCAGCTCACGGACAGGGGGGGTAGCCAAAAACATTCAGTACTTC
clone_size: once; d_call: TRBD2; j_call: TRBJ2-5; v_call: TRBV5-1; cdr3_aa: CASSLASGLAGGLQETQYF; cdr3_nt: TGCGCCAGCAGCTTGGCCAGTGGACTAGCGGGGGGCCTCCAAGAGACCCAGTACTTC
clone_size: -; d_call: -; j_call: TRBJ1-6; v_call: TRBV3-1/TRBV3-2; cdr3_aa: CASSQTRHVYNSPLHF; cdr3_nt: TGTGCCAGCAGCCAAACCAGACACGTGTATAATTCACCCCTCCACTTT
clone_size: -; d_call: -; j_call: TRBJ2-1; v_call: TRBV13; cdr3_aa: CASSPRTESYNEQFF; cdr3_nt: TGTGCCAGCAGCCCCCGGACAGAGTCCTACAATGAGCAGTTCTTC
clone_size: -; d_call: -; j_call: TRBJ1-5; v_call: TRBV15; cdr3_aa: CATSRPGRSNQPQHF; cdr3_nt: TGTGCCACCAGCAGACCTGGCCGATCCAATCAGCCCCAGCATTTT
clone_size: -; d_call: -; j_call: TRBJ2-1; v_call: TRBV3-1/TRBV3-2; cdr3_aa: CASSQDYPRGWGINNEQFF; cdr3_nt: TGTGCCAGCAGCCAAGACTACCCCAGGGGTTGGGGAATCAACAATGAGCAGTTCTTC
clone_size: -; d_call: -; j_call: TRBJ2-7; v_call: TRBV5-6; cdr3_aa: CASSFVSSYEQYF; cdr3_nt: TGTGCCAGCAGCTTCGTCAGTTCTTACGAGCAGTACTTC
clone_size: -; d_call: -; j_call: TRBJ1-6; v_call: TRBV7-2; cdr3_aa: CASSPARNSPLHF; cdr3_nt: TGTGCCAGCAGCCCCGCTAGGAATTCACCCCTCCACTTT
clone_size: -; d_call: -; j_call: TRBJ1-5; v_call: TRBV27; cdr3_aa: CASRFTGINQPQHF; cdr3_nt: TGTGCCAGCAGATTTACAGGGATTAATCAGCCCCAGCATTTT
clone_size: few; d_call: -; j_call: TRBJ1-3; v_call: TRBV2; cdr3_aa: CASRADNSGNTIYF; cdr3_nt: TGTGCCAGCAGGGCCGACAACTCTGGAAACACCATATATTTT
clone_size: -; d_call: -; j_call: TRBJ2-5; v_call: TRBV11-2; cdr3_aa: CASSPRGAKGQETQYF; cdr3_nt: TGTGCCAGCAGCCCTCGGGGGGCCAAGGGACAAGAGACCCAGTACTTC
clone_size: once; d_call: TRBD1; j_call: TRBJ1-4; v_call: TRBV3-1/TRBV3-2; cdr3_aa: CASSPSDRGGREKLFF; cdr3_nt: TGTGCCAGCAGCCCTTCTGACAGGGGAGGTAGGGAAAAACTGTTTTTT
clone_size: -; d_call: -; j_call: TRBJ2-7; v_call: TRBV5-8; cdr3_aa: CASSSPAGGLSEQYF; cdr3_nt: TGTGCCAGCAGCTCCCCGGCAGGAGGGTTGAGCGAGCAGTACTTC
clone_size: -; d_call: -; j_call: TRBJ2-7; v_call: TRBV16; cdr3_aa: CASSQSPRGGEQYF; cdr3_nt: TGTGCCAGCAGCCAATCCCCTAGGGGAGGCGAGCAGTACTTC
clone_size: few; d_call: TRBD1; j_call: TRBJ2-1; v_call: TRBV19; cdr3_aa: CASTGYGTGDIEQFF; cdr3_nt: TGTGCCAGTACAGGGTACGGGACAGGGGATATTGAGCAGTTCTTC
clone_size: -; d_call: TRBD2; j_call: TRBJ2-5; v_call: TRBV9; cdr3_aa: CASSVREGTQYF; cdr3_nt: TGTGCCAGCAGCGTCAGGGAGGGTACCCAGTACTTC
clone_size: -; d_call: -; j_call: TRBJ2-1; v_call: TRBV5-6; cdr3_aa: CASSWGPPKEQFF; cdr3_nt: TGTGCCAGCAGCTGGGGGCCTCCCAAGGAGCAGTTCTTC
clone_size: -; d_call: -; j_call: TRBJ1-1; v_call: TRBV5-5; cdr3_aa: CASSLAEPLGNTEAFF; cdr3_nt: TGTGCCAGCAGCTTGGCCGAACCCCTCGGGAACACTGAAGCTTTCTTT
clone_size: -; d_call: -; j_call: TRBJ2-3; v_call: TRBV7-9; cdr3_aa: CASGHTDTQYF; cdr3_nt: TGTGCCAGCGGCCACACAGATACGCAGTATTTT
clone_size: -; d_call: TRBD2; j_call: TRBJ2-1; v_call: TRBV4-2; cdr3_aa: CASSQELAGAYNEQFF; cdr3_nt: TGTGCCAGCAGCCAAGAACTAGCGGGAGCTTACAATGAGCAGTTCTTC
clone_size: -; d_call: TRBD2; j_call: TRBJ2-2; v_call: TRBV9; cdr3_aa: CASSVDARGALSGELFF; cdr3_nt: TGTGCCAGCAGCGTAGACGCGCGGGGGGCTTTAAGTGGGGAGCTGTTTTTT
clone_size: -; d_call: -; j_call: TRBJ2-1; v_call: TRBV10-1; cdr3_aa: CASSESGVDEQFF; cdr3_nt: TGCGCCAGCAGTGAGTCGGGAGTGGATGAGCAGTTCTTC
clone_size: -; d_call: TRBD2; j_call: TRBJ2-7; v_call: TRBV3-1/TRBV3-2; cdr3_aa: CASSPGGGAYEQYF; cdr3_nt: TGTGCCAGCAGCCCGGGCGGGGGGGCTTACGAGCAGTACTTC
clone_size: -; d_call: -; j_call: TRBJ2-5; v_call: TRBV2; cdr3_aa: CASTSLGGPQETQYF; cdr3_nt: TGTGCCAGCACTTCACTCGGGGGGCCCCAAGAGACCCAGTACTTC
clone_size: -; d_call: -; j_call: TRBJ2-6; v_call: TRBV30; cdr3_aa: CAWSVRSTGANVLTF; cdr3_nt: TGTGCCTGGAGTGTACGGTCGACTGGGGCCAACGTCCTGACTTTC